This is a list of T cell receptor beta chains from one sample in a study of long-term antiretroviral therapy in people with HIV. Data came from immunoSEQ multiplex PCR; TCRdb stores just in-frame clones and leaves some out. The repertoire consists of roughly 34,000 clones, with roughly 83% occurring once and the leading ten covering about 3%. This material consisted of unsorted PBMCs, taken 1.9 years after starting antiretroviral therapy. The receptors shown here come from a man younger than 35 with HIV. The CDR3 runs from the conserved cysteine through the conserved F or W. A D gene is named only where the DNA matches it firmly. Clone size is not always given. Where it is, it says once, few, many or a class for expanded clones.

v_gene: TRBV30; j_gene: TRBJ2-7; abundance: .; d_gene: TRBD2; CDR3nt: TGTGCCTCAGGGACTAGCGGGGAAGCCGAGCAGTACTTC; CDR3aa: CASGTSGEAEQYF
v_gene: TRBV7-2; j_gene: TRBJ1-1; abundance: .; d_gene: .; CDR3nt: TGTGCCAGCAGCCTGTCTTATGGGAGGGGCACTGAAGCTTTCTTT; CDR3aa: CASSLSYGRGTEAFF
v_gene: TRBV6-5; j_gene: TRBJ1-1; abundance: .; d_gene: .; CDR3nt: TGTGCCAGCAGTTACGCAGCAGGGCCCACTGAAGCTTTCTTT; CDR3aa: CASSYAAGPTEAFF
v_gene: TRBV7-9; j_gene: TRBJ1-5; abundance: .; d_gene: TRBD1; CDR3nt: TGTGCCAGCAGCTTAGAGGGGGGGGGACAGGGGGCTCGGGAGCCCCAGCATTTT; CDR3aa: CASSLEGGGQGAREPQHF
v_gene: TRBV28; j_gene: TRBJ1-4; abundance: .; d_gene: .; CDR3nt: TGTGCCAGCAGTTTGAGTCCTCCGGTGAAGGCTAAAAATGAAAAACTGTTTTTT; CDR3aa: CASSLSPPVKAKNEKLFF
v_gene: TRBV5-1; j_gene: TRBJ2-3; abundance: .; d_gene: TRBD1; CDR3nt: TGCGCCAGCAGCACACCGACAGGGGGCCTTATCGGCACAGATACGCAGTATTTT; CDR3aa: CASSTPTGGLIGTDTQYF
v_gene: TRBV6-1; j_gene: TRBJ1-3; abundance: .; d_gene: .; CDR3nt: TGTGCCAGCAGTTTAAACACCATATATTTT; CDR3aa: CASSLNTIYF
v_gene: TRBV2; j_gene: TRBJ1-4; abundance: .; d_gene: .; CDR3nt: TGTGCCAGCAGTCCCGGGGCAGGGGATCGAAAACTGTTTTTT; CDR3aa: CASSPGAGDRKLFF
v_gene: TRBV29-1; j_gene: TRBJ2-2; abundance: .; d_gene: .; CDR3nt: TGCAGCGTCGGGTACGGGGTAACCGGGGAGCTGTTTTTT; CDR3aa: CSVGYGVTGELFF
v_gene: TRBV5-8; j_gene: TRBJ1-1; abundance: .; d_gene: .; CDR3nt: TGTGCCAGCAGCCGGGTGTGGGCTGAAGCTTTCTTT; CDR3aa: CASSRVWAEAFF
v_gene: TRBV19; j_gene: TRBJ1-2; abundance: .; d_gene: .; CDR3nt: TGTGCCAGTAGTATAGATTGGGACTACCAAACCCAAATTTCGAGCTACACCTTC; CDR3aa: CASSIDWDYQTQISSYTF
v_gene: TRBV2; j_gene: TRBJ2-3; abundance: few; d_gene: .; CDR3nt: TGTGCCAGCAACCGGGGCCCAGATACGCAGTATTTT; CDR3aa: CASNRGPDTQYF
v_gene: TRBV30; j_gene: TRBJ2-7; abundance: once; d_gene: TRBD2; CDR3nt: TGTGCCTGGAGCGCCGGGGGGACCTACGAGCAGTACTTC; CDR3aa: CAWSAGGTYEQYF
v_gene: TRBV2; j_gene: TRBJ1-3; abundance: .; d_gene: .; CDR3nt: TGTGCCGCCTCCCGGGGACCCGGCTCTGGAAACACCATATATTTT; CDR3aa: CAASRGPGSGNTIYF
v_gene: TRBV7-9; j_gene: TRBJ2-1; abundance: .; d_gene: .; CDR3nt: TGTGCCAGCAGCTTAGATGGGGTTAGCCATGAGCAGTTCTTC; CDR3aa: CASSLDGVSHEQFF
v_gene: TRBV7-6; j_gene: TRBJ1-2; abundance: .; d_gene: .; CDR3nt: TGTGCCAGCAGCGGTGACAGAACCTATGGCTACACCTTC; CDR3aa: CASSGDRTYGYTF
v_gene: TRBV7-3; j_gene: TRBJ2-7; abundance: few; d_gene: .; CDR3nt: TGTGCCAGCAGCTTACTAGGCGGAGGTGGCTACGAGCAGTACTTC; CDR3aa: CASSLLGGGGYEQYF
v_gene: TRBV7-9; j_gene: TRBJ2-7; abundance: few; d_gene: .; CDR3nt: TGTGCCAGCAGCTCGGGACCGAACTACGAGCAGTACTTC; CDR3aa: CASSSGPNYEQYF
v_gene: TRBV14; j_gene: TRBJ1-2; abundance: .; d_gene: TRBD1; CDR3nt: TGTGCCAGCAGATCCTCCGGAACAGGGGAATATGGCTACACCTTC; CDR3aa: CASRSSGTGEYGYTF
v_gene: TRBV28; j_gene: TRBJ1-2; abundance: .; d_gene: .; CDR3nt: TGTGCCAGCAGACCCTTCGCCCAGGGCAGCTACACCTTC; CDR3aa: CASRPFAQGSYTF
v_gene: TRBV5-1; j_gene: TRBJ1-5; abundance: .; d_gene: .; CDR3nt: TGCGCCAGCAGCTTGTACGGGGGTGCTGATCAGCCCCAGCATTTT; CDR3aa: CASSLYGGADQPQHF
v_gene: TRBV6-5; j_gene: TRBJ1-1; abundance: few; d_gene: .; CDR3nt: TGTGCCAGCAGTTACGTGGTGGACACTGAAGCTTTCTTT; CDR3aa: CASSYVVDTEAFF
v_gene: TRBV18; j_gene: TRBJ1-6; abundance: .; d_gene: TRBD1; CDR3nt: TGTGCCAGCTCACCAAGGACAGGTACAGCTTCCAGTTCACCCCTCCACTTT; CDR3aa: CASSPRTGTASSSPLHF
v_gene: TRBV11-3; j_gene: TRBJ1-6; abundance: .; d_gene: .; CDR3nt: TGTGCCAGCAGCTTAGGACATGGAAGGAATTCACCCCTCCACTTT; CDR3aa: CASSLGHGRNSPLHF
v_gene: TRBV19; j_gene: TRBJ1-1; abundance: .; d_gene: .; CDR3nt: TGTGCCAGTAGCAATACAGGGAGGACTGAAGCTTTCTTT; CDR3aa: CASSNTGRTEAFF
v_gene: TRBV6-1; j_gene: TRBJ1-4; abundance: .; d_gene: .; CDR3nt: TGTGCCAGCAGTGATACCTGGGGGGCGGAAAAACTGTTTTTT; CDR3aa: CASSDTWGAEKLFF
v_gene: TRBV9; j_gene: TRBJ1-2; abundance: .; d_gene: .; CDR3nt: TGTGCCAGCAGCGGTGACAGGAGAGCTAACTATGGCTACACCTTC; CDR3aa: CASSGDRRANYGYTF
v_gene: TRBV7-9; j_gene: TRBJ2-5; abundance: .; d_gene: .; CDR3nt: TGTGCCAGCACCCCGGAATTCCCCAGTGGAGAGACCCAGTACTTC; CDR3aa: CASTPEFPSGETQYF
v_gene: TRBV6-9; j_gene: TRBJ1-2; abundance: .; d_gene: TRBD1; CDR3nt: TGTGCCAGCAGTAAGGGACAGAGCTACACCTTC; CDR3aa: CASSKGQSYTF
v_gene: TRBV2; j_gene: TRBJ1-6; abundance: .; d_gene: TRBD1; CDR3nt: TGTGCCAGCAGTGAGAGACAGGGCTCACCCCTCCACTTT; CDR3aa: CASSERQGSPLHF
v_gene: TRBV11-2; j_gene: TRBJ2-2; abundance: .; d_gene: TRBD1; CDR3nt: TGTGCCAGCAGCTTAGGTTCTTTCAGTGGCAGGGACAGGACCGGGGAGCTGTTTTTT; CDR3aa: CASSLGSFSGRDRTGELFF
v_gene: TRBV6-5; j_gene: TRBJ2-7; abundance: .; d_gene: .; CDR3nt: TGTGCCAGCAGTTCATCGGGATACGAGCAGTACTTC; CDR3aa: CASSSSGYEQYF
v_gene: TRBV19; j_gene: TRBJ1-5; abundance: .; d_gene: TRBD1; CDR3nt: TGTGCCAGTAGTATAGATCTAGGGACAGATTATAGCAATCAGCCCCAGCATTTT; CDR3aa: CASSIDLGTDYSNQPQHF
v_gene: TRBV10-3; j_gene: TRBJ2-6; abundance: once; d_gene: .; CDR3nt: TGTGCCATCAGTGAGTCACAGACGCTCTCTGGGGCCAACGTCCTGACTTTC; CDR3aa: CAISESQTLSGANVLTF
v_gene: TRBV4-1; j_gene: TRBJ2-1; abundance: .; d_gene: TRBD2; CDR3nt: TGCGCCAGCAGCTACAGCGGGGGGGCACCCAATGAGCAGTTCTTC; CDR3aa: CASSYSGGAPNEQFF
v_gene: TRBV5-1; j_gene: TRBJ1-1; abundance: .; d_gene: .; CDR3nt: TGCGCCAGCAGCTTCGAGACACCTATCAAATCGGAGGCTTTCTTT; CDR3aa: CASSFETPIKSEAFF
v_gene: TRBV11-2; j_gene: TRBJ1-3; abundance: .; d_gene: .; CDR3nt: TGTGCCAGCAGCTATAAAATTCCAGGGTCAGGAAACACCATATATTTT; CDR3aa: CASSYKIPGSGNTIYF
v_gene: TRBV6-1; j_gene: TRBJ2-2; abundance: .; d_gene: TRBD1; CDR3nt: TGTGCCAGCAGTCCGGGACAGGGTGACACCGGGGAGCTGTTTTTT; CDR3aa: CASSPGQGDTGELFF
v_gene: TRBV4-1; j_gene: TRBJ2-2; abundance: .; d_gene: TRBD1; CDR3nt: TGCGCCAGCAGCCAAGAGGACAGGGATAACACCGGGGAGCTGTTTTTT; CDR3aa: CASSQEDRDNTGELFF
v_gene: TRBV5-6; j_gene: TRBJ1-2; abundance: .; d_gene: .; CDR3nt: TGTGCCAGCAGCCTGGAGTATTTAAGGGGTTCGGGCTATGGCTACACCTTC; CDR3aa: CASSLEYLRGSGYGYTF
v_gene: TRBV5-6; j_gene: TRBJ2-1; abundance: .; d_gene: TRBD1; CDR3nt: TGTGCCAGCAGCCAGGGACAGGGCCCTTACAATGAGCAGTTCTTC; CDR3aa: CASSQGQGPYNEQFF
v_gene: TRBV5-1; j_gene: TRBJ2-7; abundance: .; d_gene: .; CDR3nt: TGCGCCAGCAGCCCAGTCCCTAGCTCCTACGAGCAGTACTTC; CDR3aa: CASSPVPSSYEQYF